This T cell receptor (beta chain) appears in the sequencing data of a study of T cells in Graves' hyperthyroidism and ophthalmopathy. Study observations and caveats: The blood repertoire included most of the expanded thyroid clonotypes above 0.001. Onset of ophthalmopathy came a median around 6.2 months after the model predicted it.

As regards this clonotype: Its antigen is not known.

The CDR3 is 18 amino acids. V was pared by 0 bases and J by 8 bases, with 13 bases of the junction left unmatched. The germline gives CDR1 LGHDT, CDR2 YNNKEL (reference sequence). Amplification of TCR beta CDR3 regions was performed using RNA transcripts as template. The TCR CDR3 was amplified in a first-round RT-PCR using the HTBI primer set. MiXCR, run by TCRdb on the multiplex PCR reads, gives a single entry per CDR3 protein. Of roughly 650,000 distinct CDR3 sequences listed, approximately 16% are singletons. Pregnant or lactating patients were excluded, as were those with uncontrolled infection or other autoimmune disease. Diagnostic assessment was based on clinical symptoms, serum thyroxine and TRAb, thyroid ultrasound and orbital computed tomography.

Sequenced material: blood. The gene calls are TRBV3-1 and TRBJ2-2; 9 bases are shared with TRBD2. This clonotype was obtained from a woman aged 40-49 years with Graves' ophthalmopathy. The CDR3 protein is CASSQDRGVAGVSGELFF. The DNA for the CDR3 is TGTGCCAGCAGCCAAGATCGGGGGGTAGCGGGAGTATCTGGGGAGCTGTTTTTT.